This T cell receptor (beta chain) was recorded in a study of cytomegalovirus exposure and HLA in healthy donors (dated by TCRdb to between 2016 and 2019). In the study overall: According to an earlier analysis of around 600 of the donors, 150 million to 200 million T cells yielded 117 million unique TCR beta sequences and less than 300 Gb of sequence data. About 300 gigabases of sequencing data and 70 million to 100 million unique TCR sequences were included in an early release covering roughly 600 HLA-typed donors. The genetic ancestry cluster associated with self-reported Caucasian donors included over 65% of the 350 to 500 genotyped donors. The study aimed to test whether signatures of past pathogen exposure could be identified by cataloging public T cell receptors. Using immunosequencing, the study profiled T cell repertoires from 500 to 800 subjects and related those repertoires to cytomegalovirus serostatus. A separate validation cohort of roughly 120 different subjects was used in addition to the roughly 640-subject first cohort. To predict cytomegalovirus infection status, the study brought together high-throughput TCR immunosequencing, statistical association of individual TCRs with disease status, and machine learning. A later analysis re-examined previously published TCR beta repertoires from 600 to 700 donors and added high-resolution HLA genotyping to investigate patterns of TCR occurrence. In the later analysis, no new phenotypic data were used to find candidate immune exposures; instead, reliance was placed on TCR beta sequences and their occurrence across donors. In an earlier analysis of a few hundred of the donors, high-throughput TCR beta sequencing was used to judge whether each TCR beta V gene segment behaved as functional or pseudogenic. Donor age, sex, ethnicity and CMV serostatus were collected together with the repertoire data. Genome-wide SNP genotypes for about 60% of the 666 donors were used in a later genetic analysis, which treated that subset as a discovery cohort. Every repertoire in the discovery cohort had been generated on one and the same sequencing platform. Class I and class II HLA loci were covered by the typing at four-digit resolution. Typing coverage varied by locus: roughly 620-640 donors for A, B, C, DRB1 and DQB1; more than 500 for DQA1; more than 600 for DPA1; 400 to 480 for DPB1. Because of strong linkage in the cohort, a few DR-DQ haplotypes were treated as single units for association and clustering. Among around 400 genotyped donors of the cohort, an average of approximately 200,000 unique TCR beta nucleotide sequences was sequenced per donor, of which about 19% were non-productive.

In regard to this clone: Its specific antigen is unknown. No much larger clone exists at a distance of one base, and base qualities are not known.

In total, 630 or so healthy bone marrow donors made up the cohort. Cohort members were all nominally healthy when sampled, although unrecorded immune exposures were likely present. The donor was CMV seropositive and was included in the group of 250 to 300 seropositive cohort members. A peripheral blood sample was collected from each donor, and TCR beta sequencing was performed on peripheral blood mononuclear cells. The Qiagen DNeasy Blood Extraction Kit was used to extract genomic DNA from the blood cell samples. The CDR3 holds 14 amino acids from the cysteine to the phenylalanine. The sequence is cut down to CDR3 DNA, 42 bases in frame from base 1. Cut back by 5 bases and 7 bases, the V and J ends lie 17 bases apart. From a lookup of the germline V gene, CDR1 and CDR2 are MDHEN and SYDVKM. The method was the immunoSEQ multiplex PCR assay. A mixture of 60 forward primers for TCR Vbeta segments and 13 reverse primers for TCR Jbeta segments was used in the multiplex PCR. The CDR3 region of rearranged TCR beta genes was amplified from genomic DNA by a multiplex PCR assay. On the Illumina HiSeq System, the amplified TCR beta libraries were sequenced as 87-base-pair reads. On the authors' methods: In a later analysis, tens of millions of unique TCR beta chains were counted across the roughly 610 repertoires, and roughly 10 million of these chains were shared by at least two donors. A nearest-neighbor algorithm error-corrected the raw reads and collapsed the reads into unique sequences, merging closely related sequences to remove PCR and sequencing errors. V, D and J gene segments were assigned by aligning CDR3 sequences to IMGT reference sequences. For a sequence to be retained, a match of at least six nucleotides to both a V gene segment and a J gene segment was required. A rearrangement counted as productive if the CDR3 had no stop codons and remained in frame with V and J, and every other rearrangement counted as non-productive. CDR3 was defined according to IMGT convention as the region running from the second conserved V-encoded cysteine to the conserved J-encoded phenylalanine. In an earlier analysis of around 570 of the donors, sequences lacking an unambiguous match to a single V gene segment were excluded. In an earlier analysis of more than 500 of the donors, a V segment was called functional when productive rearrangements were above 56.7%, and segregating when the standard deviation between donors exceeded 5%. A statistical classification framework was built for diagnosing cytomegalovirus status from the catalog of TCR beta chain sequences. In a later analysis, V and J genes were assigned by comparing TCR nucleotide sequences against IMGT/GENE-DB human TR gene sequences. The TCRdist pipeline was used in a later analysis to assign CDR3 sequences and most-parsimonious VDJ recombination scenarios. A later analysis defined each TCR beta chain by its CDR3 amino acid sequence plus V-gene family, and excluded reads lacking a unique V-gene family. A later analysis removed roughly 590 highly shared, low-generation-probability nucleotide sequences to deal with suspected cross-contamination and a sequencing artifact. A later analysis calculated a clonal expansion index for each public chain from normalized within-repertoire ranks of inferred template counts. In a later analysis, generation probabilities were computed with a VDJ recombination model fitted to out-of-frame rearrangements, and the resulting probabilities were checked against IGoR. In a later analysis, hypergeometric tests were used to score TCR-TCR, TCR-HLA and TCR-CMV co-occurrence, with a repertoire-size bias correction applied to TCR pairs. A later analysis estimated false discovery rates by permuting HLA or CMV assignments 20 times. In a later analysis, co-occurring TCRs were grouped with DBSCAN, and TCRdist sequence similarity was added when clustering was performed within HLA-allele-positive subsets. Repertoires with fewer than 30,000 or more than 120,000 public chains were left out of co-occurrence clustering, as were about 5 repertoires with anomalous nucleotide sharing. This immuneACCESS table, as held by TCRdb, lists in-frame sequences with V and J called but not all clones. Of the missing ones, under half trace to an unresolved V gene in checked studies; the others have no known cause. V and J calls and clone size are given by that table; D and trimming were obtained from the DNA. The sample includes 93,000 or so clones, with around three quarters observed a single time. The ten top clones hold about 4% of the sample.

Findings and caveats that apply to the study as a whole: A further reported finding was that TCR beta sequences accurately predicted the HLA-A and HLA-B alleles for most subjects in the first cohort. Some 15 rarely observed V segments, including chromosome 9 orphons, were excluded from the earlier analysis of approximately 500 of the donors because counts were too low. In vitro tests confirmed that a few of the cytomegalovirus-associated TCR beta chains recognize cytomegalovirus antigens. A later analysis associated about 17,000 TCR beta sequences with specific HLA alleles at a false discovery rate of 0.05. V-gene and J-gene trimming of TCR beta chains was associated with a missense DCLRE1C variant in a later genetic analysis, and the association was replicated in an independent cohort. While some public TCRs were present in many individuals, most TCR sequences turned up only very rarely across donors. Only TCR beta chains were sequenced in this cohort, and the absence of alpha or paired-chain data limited detectable features. Because some donors lacked HLA typing at each locus, the association tests relied only on the typed subset. A total of 150 or so TCR beta chains were listed by the study as associated with cytomegalovirus. Compared with the 666-donor mean, donors in an Asian-associated ancestry cluster had fewer N-insertions in productive TCRs, according to a later genetic analysis. A later analysis found that most CMV-associated TCR beta chains appeared HLA-restricted, with HLA associations seemingly driven largely by CMV exposure. A group of highly shared sequence variants was considered likely to be a technical artifact of the sequencing pipeline. Presence/absence analyses assumed roughly uniform sequencing depth across donors, an assumption that may not hold. Broadly in line with IMGT annotations, most TCR beta V segments showed up in productive rearrangements about 90% or about 30% of the time in an earlier analysis of around 600 of the donors. A later analysis reported that several top co-occurrence clusters appeared linked to parvovirus B19, influenza, CMV and Epstein-Barr virus. In a later analysis, the rate of TCR association differed among HLA loci, with DRB1 alleles having the most associated TCRs and HLA-C alleles having the fewest. It was suggested by the authors that the approach could potentially be generalized to other disease states and immunological phenotypes. The classifier was reported to diagnose cytomegalovirus status with high specificity and sensitivity in both the original and validation cohorts. Correlated functional status among segregating V segments might be attributable to linkage disequilibrium, but an unknown experimental factor could not be ruled out. Compared with equally common non-associated chains, HLA-associated TCR beta chains in a later analysis were more clonally expanded and had lower generation probabilities. The only immune exposure information available for the cohort was CMV serostatus. Some IMGT-functional V segments, including TRBV6-2 and TRBV6-3, could not be told apart with the 87-base-pair reads, so those segments were excluded. When HLA alleles, especially DR and DQ, strongly co-occurred, TCR associations were difficult to assign to individual alleles.

The sequenced material came from PBMCs. Here the chain combines TRBV28 and TRBJ1-2; the D gene is perhaps TRBD1, from 5 matching bases. The clonotype was recovered from a man aged 50 to 60 in good health and CMV-seropositive. For the CDR3, the sequence is CASSPTWQGFGYTF. The DNA sequence reads TGTGCCAGCAGTCCAACATGGCAGGGATTTGGCTACACCTTC.